The 10 T cell receptor beta chains in this list originate from one sample, sequenced in a study of tumor and adjacent non-tumor tissue in lung cancer. The library came from three nested PCR rounds adapted from ARM-PCR protocols. Via MiXCR, TCRdb re-called the multiplex PCR reads, giving one row per CDR3 protein. The sample includes approximately 82,000 distinct CDR3 sequences, over 65% of them seen just once. This sample's RNA came from whole unsorted tissue. More than 3 cm separated this lung sample from the edge of the tumor. The material sequenced was distant non-tumor lung tissue. The receptors derive from a man between 65 and 85 years old with non-small cell lung cancer.

A remark on this clonotype: Relative to the germline gene, one junction end is altered; a read error may explain this. The V call is TRBV6-1, the J call TRBJ2-7; D gene ambiguous. Per germline, CDR1 MNHNS and CDR2 SASEGT. The CDR3 spans 16 residues. The CDR3 DNA reads TGTGCCAGTAGTGAAGCCTCAGGCGCCAAATCCTATGAGCAGTACTTC. This codes for CASSEASGAKSYEQYF.

Comment on this clonotype: Likely a read error: the CDR3 ends without its conserved phenylalanine or tryptophan. V is TRBV6-1 and J is TRBJ2-2; 10 nucleotides match TRBD2. The trim removed 7 bases at V and 3 bases at J, leaving 5 bases unmatched. The CDR3 has 15 amino acids. The germline CDR1 and CDR2 sequences are MNHNS and SASEGT. The CDR3 reads CASNPAGGDTGELFI. In nucleotides, the CDR3 is TGTGCCAGCAACCCAGCGGGGGGGGACACCGGGGAGCTGTTTATT.

This clonotype was seen more than once but under ten times. In DNA, the CDR3 is TGTGCCAGCAGCTTCTCTACCGGGGTGAGCAATGAAGCTTTCTTT. It specifies CASSFSTGVSNEAFF. V is TRBV11-3 and J is TRBJ1-1; D remains unclear. Trimming shortened V by 3 bases and J by 7 bases, and 18 bases separated the two germline ends. The CDR3 covers 15 residues. CDR1 is SGHNT, CDR2 YENEEA, per germline.

Of note for this clonotype: The CDR3 end shows no conserved phenylalanine or tryptophan, and so a read error is likely. Because the CDR3's place on the DNA is in doubt, the DNA is left out and the CDR3 is given as listed by TCRdb. This rearrangement joins TRBV11-2 to TRBJ2-2; the D call of TRBD1 is as the table states it, not checked on the DNA. The CDR3 adds up to 16 amino acids, both ends counted. Per the germline V gene, CDR1 is SGHAT and CDR2 is FQNNGV. The CDR3 protein is CASGLVGTGVAGEVFI.

Of note for this clonotype: A much more abundant neighbour one base away suggests this may be a read error. The genes are TRBV4-3 and TRBJ2-7, with D hard to call. Germline CDR1 LGHNA, CDR2 YSLEER. This CDR3 contains 14 residues. The DNA of the CDR3 is TGCACCAGCAGCCAAGGGCAGGCCTTCTACGAGCAGTACTTC. It yields the protein CTSSQGQAFYEQYF.

Only a few counts were recorded for this clonotype. The junction differs from germline at one of its ends, possibly a read error. The J gene is TRBJ2-2, the V gene TRBV20-1; TRBD2 matches 8 bases. This CDR3 comprises 15 residues. Germline lookup yields CDR1 DFQATT and CDR2 SNEGSKA (reference sequence). In DNA, the CDR3 is TGCAGTGCAGTTAGCGGGGAGAAGAACACCGGGGACCTGTTTTTT. This encodes CSAVSGEKNTGDLFF.

This clonotype was found many times. Germline and junction disagree at one end, which may indicate a read error. This chain connects TRBV11-3 to TRBJ1-1; 7 nucleotides align to TRBD1. This CDR3 has 16 amino acids. Germline values: CDR1 SGHNT, CDR2 YENEEA. As DNA, the CDR3 is TGTGCCAGCAGCGTCCGGGACAGAACCATGAAAACTGAAGCTTTCTTT. Its protein product is CASSVRDRTMKTEAFF.

The chain recombines TRBV12-3 or TRBV12-4 with TRBJ1-2; TRBD1 aligns across 7 bases. The CDR3 length is 15 residues. V was clipped by 5 bases and J by 4 bases; unmatched bases: 10. For the CDR3, the DNA is TGTGCCAGCAGTGCACGGGACAGCGATAGCTATGGCTACACCTTC. Protein sequence: CASSARDSDSYGYTF.

As for this clonotype: A single base separates this from a much larger clone, so it may be a read error. The chain has TRBV6-1 and TRBJ1-6, with a weak D call TRBD1 (5 bases). The CDR3 extends over 20 amino acids. CDR1 and CDR2 (germline): MNHNS, SASEGT. CDR3 amino acids: CGSSDSSVRIGSSYNSPLHF. The CDR3 bases are TGTGGCAGCAGTGACAGTTCAGTGAGAATCGGTAGCTCCTATAATTCACCCCTCCACTTT.

Notes on this clonotype: The germline gene is not matched at one end of the junction; a read error may be the cause. V and J are TRBV4-1 and TRBJ2-1, with 7 bases matching TRBD1. CDR1 is MGHRA, CDR2 YSYEKL, per germline. The length of the CDR3 is 15 residues. CDR3 in amino acids: CASSQGLQGPNDQFF. DNA for the CDR3: TGCGCCAGCAGCCAAGGTCTACAGGGGCCCAATGACCAGTTCTTC.